The 32 T cell receptor beta chains in this list originate from one sample, sequenced in a study of T cell responses to AZD1222 COVID-19 vaccine. Only in-frame clones appear in the TCRdb table, and some are missing; sequencing was by immunoSEQ multiplex PCR. The sample includes 150,000 to 200,000 clones, more than 80% of them seen just once. Source: peripheral blood, taken on day 0 of AZD1222 vaccination. These TCRs come from an adult in good health.

The gene calls are TRBV2 and TRBJ2-7; D perhaps matches TRBD1 (5 bases). V lost 6 bases to trimming and J lost 1 base, with 13 bases between them. Germline CDR1 is SNHLY and CDR2 is FYNNEI. The CDR3 length is 14 residues. This CDR3 reads CASSDSSQSYEQYF. CDR3 DNA sequence: TGTGCCAGCAGCGACAGCTCCCAATCCTACGAGCAGTACTTC.

V usage is TRBV10-1 and J usage is TRBJ1-6; possibly TRBD1 for D (5 bases). The CDR3 covers 14 residues. The germline V and J ends were trimmed by 3 bases and 7 bases, with 10 bases remaining between them. Germline V CDR1 and CDR2: WNHNN, SYGVQD (reference sequence). CDR3 residues: CASSDGRENSPLHF. CDR3 in DNA: TGCGCCAGCAGTGATGGCAGGGAGAATTCACCCCTCCACTTT.

The chain uses TRBV7-9 and TRBJ2-7; 8 nucleotides match TRBD1. The germline V gene has CDR1 SEHNR and CDR2 FQNEAQ (reference sequence). The V gene end was trimmed by 2 bases and the J gene end by 6 bases; junction bases not matched to a gene: 6. The CDR3 length is 14 residues. CDR3 residues: CASSLQQGASEQYF. The CDR3 DNA is TGTGCCAGCAGCTTACAGCAGGGGGCTAGCGAGCAGTACTTC.

This clone was recorded only once. The chain recombines TRBV18 with TRBJ2-1; maybe TRBD2 (7 bases). The CDR3 length is 16 residues. From germline, CDR1 is KGHSH and CDR2 LQKENI. Trimming removed 0 bases from V and 7 bases from J, with 16 bases in between. CDR3 amino acids: CASSPPGGGDKNEQFF. CDR3 DNA sequence: TGTGCCAGCTCACCACCGGGCGGGGGCGACAAAAATGAGCAGTTCTTC.

The V call is TRBV4-1, the J call TRBJ2-2, with 11 bases that match TRBD2. Germline CDR1 reads MGHRA; CDR2 reads YSYEKL. V shed 3 bases, J shed 4 bases, and the junction held 7 bases outside the gene matches. This CDR3 region has 17 residues. The CDR3 bases are TGCGCCAGCAGCCAGGTGACTAGCGGGACTTCCACCGGGGAGCTGTTTTTT. It codes for CASSQVTSGTSTGELFF.

The chain uses TRBV6-5 and TRBJ1-2; D unclear. With 5 bases removed from V and 6 bases from J, the gap between germline ends came to 13 bases. CDR3 length: 13 amino acids. Per germline, CDR1 MNHEY and CDR2 SVGAGI. The CDR3 here is CASSPWVGNGYTF. CDR3 DNA: TGTGCCAGCAGTCCGTGGGTCGGGAATGGCTACACCTTC.

The CDR3 region is CASSSYAGLGGNTIYF. CDR3 bases: TGTGCCAGCAGTTCGTATGCGGGTTTGGGAGGAAACACCATATATTTT. This chain links TRBV6-6 with TRBJ1-3; D remains unclear. Germline CDR1 reads MNHNY; CDR2 reads SVGAGI (reference sequence). This CDR3 has 16 amino acids. V shed 4 bases and J shed 4 bases, with 17 bases lying between them.

This rearrangement joins TRBV28 to TRBJ2-7; TRBD2 agrees at 13 bases. The length of the CDR3 is 15 residues. The trim removed 5 bases at V and 3 bases at J, leaving 4 bases unmatched. The germline V gene encodes CDR1 MDHEN and CDR2 SYDVKM. CDR3 sequence: CASSPRTSGSYEQYF. CDR3 coding DNA: TGTGCCAGCAGTCCTCGGACTAGCGGGAGCTACGAGCAGTACTTC.

The gene calls are TRBV11-2 and TRBJ2-1; D is perhaps TRBD1 (7 bases). This CDR3 comprises 12 residues. Germline V gene data show CDR1 as SGHAT and CDR2 as FQNNGV. Trimming cost V 6 bases and J 12 bases, with 15 bases left between them. CDR3 nucleotides: TGTGCCAGCAGGACAGGGCAGGGGGGGCAGTTCTTC. Amino acids: CASRTGQGGQFF.

V and J are TRBV19 and TRBJ2-7, with D possibly being TRBD2 (5 bases). The CDR3 is 15 residues long. Germline V gives CDR1 LNHDA, CDR2 SQIVND (reference sequence). Between the trimmed V and J ends, which lost 6 bases and 2 bases, there was a span of 17 bases. The CDR3 sequence is CASSPRRERAYEQYF. CDR3 sequence (DNA): TGTGCCAGTAGCCCCAGAAGGGAGAGGGCCTACGAGCAGTACTTC.

The chain links TRBV3-1 (or the pseudogene TRBV3-2) to TRBJ1-2, with TRBD1 as a possible D gene (6 bases). This CDR3 region has 15 residues. Trimming removed 1 base at V and 2 bases at J, with 11 bases between. Germline V gives CDR1 LGHDT, CDR2 YNNKEL (reference sequence). The CDR3 DNA reads as TGTGCCAGCAGCCAAGGCGGCAGGGGCAACTATGGCTACACCTTC. This codes for CASSQGGRGNYGYTF.

V and J are TRBV7-9 and TRBJ2-7, with 12 nucleotides matching TRBD1. The germline CDR1 and CDR2 sequences are SEHNR and FQNEAQ (reference sequence). The CDR3 loop spans 15 amino acids. The junction had 4 bases not matched to a gene; V was cut back by 1 base and J by 6 bases. The chain's CDR3 is CASSLVRDRGPEQYF. CDR3 DNA: TGTGCCAGCAGCTTAGTGCGGGACAGGGGGCCCGAGCAGTACTTC. The full variable domain, with the rest looked up from reference TRBV7-9 and TRBJ2-7, is DTGVSQNPRHKITKRGQNVTFRCDPISEHNRLYWYRQTLGQGPEFLTYFQNEAQLEKSRLLSDRFSAERPKGSFSTLEIQRTEQGDSAMYLCASSLVRDRGPEQYFGPGTRLTVT.

The chain carries TRBV5-8 and TRBJ2-1; the match to TRBD1 covers 7 bases. The CDR3 contains 14 residues. The J segment lost 1 base and the V segment lost 4 bases, leaving 2 bases of the junction unmatched. Germline values: CDR1 SGHTS, CDR2 YDEGEE. The CDR3 DNA sequence: TGTGCCAGCAGCCTGACAGGGTCCTACAATGAGCAGTTCTTC. Translated, it gives CASSLTGSYNEQFF.

This clone has a single count. This chain joins TRBV14 and TRBJ2-7; weak D call: TRBD2 (6 bases). The CDR3 covers 15 residues. V lost 3 bases and J 2 bases, leaving 14 bases between the germline ends. Per germline, CDR1 SGHDN and CDR2 FVKESK. The DNA of the CDR3 is TGTGCCAGCAGCCAGACGACTAGTGCAGCCTACGAGCAGTACTTC. Its translation: CASSQTTSAAYEQYF. The whole variable domain, remainder taken from reference TRBV14 and TRBJ2-7, is EAGVTQFPSHSVIEKGQTVTLRCDPISGHDNLYWYRRVMGKEIKFLLHFVKESKQDESGMPNNRFLAERTGGTYSTLKVQPAELEDSGVYFCASSQTTSAAYEQYFGPGTRLTVT.

The table lists this clone with a count of one. This chain joins TRBV3-1 (or the pseudogene TRBV3-2) and TRBJ1-5, with D possibly matching TRBD1 (6 bases). Germline-derived CDR1 and CDR2 are LGHDT and YNNKEL (reference sequence). The V and J ends lost 0 bases and 5 bases respectively, with 8 bases between them. The CDR3 totals 14 residues. The CDR3 coding sequence is TGTGCCAGCAGCCAAGAACAGGGTTATCAGCCCCAGCATTTT. Its protein is CASSQEQGYQPQHF.

The chain combines TRBV18 with TRBJ2-3; D ambiguous. In germline, CDR1 is KGHSH, CDR2 LQKENI. This CDR3 is built from 13 residues. V lost 3 bases to trimming and J lost 1 base, with 5 bases between them. The CDR3 region has the DNA TGTGCCAGCTCACCCCCTCGCACAGATACGCAGTATTTT. Translation gives CASSPPRTDTQYF.

This clone was recorded only once. This chain joins TRBV7-9 and TRBJ1-5; D uncertain. The germline V and J ends were trimmed by 1 base and 7 bases, with 14 bases remaining between them. The CDR3 loop spans 15 amino acids. Germline loops: CDR1 SEHNR, CDR2 FQNEAQ (reference sequence). CDR3 in amino acids: CASSLESPGRQPQHF. For the CDR3, the DNA is TGTGCCAGCAGCTTAGAGTCCCCGGGTAGGCAGCCCCAGCATTTT.

This clone was observed a handful of times. This chain uses TRBV12-5 with TRBJ2-2; 10 positions match TRBD2. CDR1 and CDR2 from the germline V gene are LGHNT and FRNRAP. Germline trimming cut 2 bases from V and 3 bases from J; bases unmatched to any gene: 9. The CDR3 has 18 amino acids. The CDR3 nucleotides read TGTGCTAGTGGTTTGTACCCGGGGACTAGCGACTACACCGGGGAGCTGTTTTTT. It codes for CASGLYPGTSDYTGELFF.

The chain carries TRBV11-2 and TRBJ1-1; no clear D gene. The CDR3 sequence is 12 residues long. Germline CDR1 is SGHAT and CDR2 is FQNNGV. The V end lost 3 bases, the J end lost 3 bases, and 5 bases lay between the germline ends. This chain's CDR3 is CASSFRDTEAFF. As DNA, the CDR3 is TGTGCCAGCAGCTTCCGGGACACTGAAGCTTTCTTT.

This chain connects TRBV24-1 to TRBJ1-2; perhaps TRBD1 as D (5 bases). Trimming shortened V by 6 bases and J by 1 base, and 20 bases separated the two germline ends. Germline loops: CDR1 KGHDR, CDR2 SFDVKD. The CDR3 consists of 17 residues. The CDR3 bases are TGTGCCACCAGTCCTATGGGCCGGGACCGGCTTAACTATGGCTACACCTTC. Residues: CATSPMGRDRLNYGYTF.

The chain has TRBV28 and TRBJ2-7; D possibly uses TRBD1 or TRBD2 (6 bases each). The CDR3 totals 16 residues. The V gene lost 1 base and the J gene lost 1 base, with 14 bases spanning the gap. The germline CDR1 and CDR2 sequences are MDHEN and SYDVKM. This CDR3 is CASSLLSGGGSYEQYF. The CDR3 nucleotides read TGTGCCAGCAGTTTATTGTCCGGGGGCGGTTCCTACGAGCAGTACTTC. The full variable domain, with the rest looked up from reference TRBV28 and TRBJ2-7, is DVKVTQSSRYLVKRTGEKVFLECVQDMDHENMFWYRQDPGLGLRLIYFSYDVKMKEKGDIPEGYSVSREKKERFSLILESASTNQTSMYLCASSLLSGGGSYEQYFGPGTRLTVT.

The rearrangement uses TRBV28 and TRBJ1-5, with D perhaps TRBD1 (5 bases). The CDR3 consists of 14 residues. CDR1 and CDR2 from the germline V gene are MDHEN and SYDVKM. V lost 5 bases and J lost 4, with 12 bases in between. Here the CDR3 reads CASSTTGPNQPQHF. CDR3 DNA: TGTGCCAGCAGTACCACGGGGCCAAATCAGCCCCAGCATTTT. The full variable domain, completed using reference TRBV28 and TRBJ1-5, is DVKVTQSSRYLVKRTGEKVFLECVQDMDHENMFWYRQDPGLGLRLIYFSYDVKMKEKGDIPEGYSVSREKKERFSLILESASTNQTSMYLCASSTTGPNQPQHFGDGTRLSIL.

The V gene is TRBV5-5, the J gene TRBJ2-1, with TRBD1 matching 8 bases. Germline lookup yields CDR1 SGHKS and CDR2 YYEKEE (reference sequence). The V gene end was trimmed by 4 bases and the J gene end by 13 bases; junction bases not matched to a gene: 10. The CDR3 is 13 amino acids. Here the CDR3 DNA reads TGTGCCAGCAGCGGGGGACAGGCGGTTCCCCAGTTCTTC. Its protein product is CASSGGQAVPQFF.

V gene TRBV28 combines with J gene TRBJ2-7; D might be TRBD1 (6 bases). The CDR3 loop spans 16 amino acids. The ends were cut back, 6 bases at V and 6 bases at J, with 24 bases in the middle. Per germline, CDR1 MDHEN and CDR2 SYDVKM. CDR3 sequence (DNA): TGTGCCAGCAGCGATTCAACGCAGGGGCGGATGATCGAGCAGTACTTC. It codes for CASSDSTQGRMIEQYF.

This clone was detected a few times. The genes are TRBV6-2 or TRBV6-3 and TRBJ2-1; D perhaps matches TRBD1 (6 bases). V was clipped by 5 bases and J by 15 bases, with 20 bases between them. Germline loops: CDR1 MNHEY, CDR2 SVGEGT. The CDR3 loop spans 13 amino acids. The CDR3: CASSLRDTLTRFF. The CDR3 nucleotides are TGTGCCAGCAGTCTCCGGGACACCTTAACCCGGTTCTTC.

The chain recombines TRBV4-1 with TRBJ2-7; 7 nucleotides line up with TRBD2. The length of the CDR3 is 15 residues. With 4 bases clipped from V and 3 bases from J, the junction kept 9 bases outside the gene matches. Germline V gene sequence: CDR1 MGHRA, CDR2 YSYEKL. CDR3 coding DNA: TGCGCCAGCAGCCGAGGACTAGACCTAATCTACGAGCAGTACTTC. This sequence encodes CASSRGLDLIYEQYF.

The chain couples TRBV18 to TRBJ2-1; 8 nucleotides align to TRBD1. The germline gives CDR1 KGHSH, CDR2 LQKENI. CDR3 size: 17 residues. J was trimmed by 4 bases and V by 0 bases; bases with no gene match: 8. Here the CDR3 DNA reads TGTGCCAGCTCACCACCAGTGCAGGGGGCGTCATACAATGAGCAGTTCTTC. Translation: CASSPPVQGASYNEQFF.

The rearrangement uses TRBV3-1 (or the pseudogene TRBV3-2) and TRBJ1-5; no clear D. Germline-derived CDR1 and CDR2 are LGHDT and YNNKEL (reference sequence). The V gene lost 0 bases and the J gene lost 2 bases, with 11 bases spanning the gap. The CDR3 runs to 16 residues. The CDR3 protein is CASSQDSGIGNQPQHF. CDR3 in DNA: TGTGCCAGCAGCCAAGATAGCGGGATTGGCAATCAGCCCCAGCATTTT.

The genes are TRBV7-2 and TRBJ2-5, with D perhaps matching TRBD2 (6 bases). CDR1 and CDR2 (germline): SGHTA, FQGNSA. Trimming removed 5 bases from V and 1 base from J, with 17 bases in between. This CDR3 is built from 16 residues. The CDR3 DNA sequence: TGTGCCAGCAGCCCCCGAGCCGTCGGGGGCCAAGAGACCCAGTACTTC. This translates into CASSPRAVGGQETQYF.

This chain links TRBV30 with TRBJ1-6, with D perhaps TRBD1 (5 bases). Trimming stripped 4 bases from V and 5 bases from J, with 12 bases between. CDR1 is GTSNPN, CDR2 SVGIG, per germline (reference sequence). The CDR3 is made up of 14 amino acids. CDR3 in amino acids: CAWTRDGNNSPLHF. The CDR3 bases are TGTGCCTGGACCCGGGACGGAAATAATTCACCCCTCCACTTT.

The chain has TRBV30 and TRBJ1-4, with 7 nucleotides matching TRBD1. Germline lookup yields CDR1 GTSNPN and CDR2 SVGIG (reference sequence). After removal of 5 bases from V and 7 bases from J, the junction contained 10 bases not matched to a gene. The CDR3 contains 14 residues. The CDR3 loop reads CAWGWGQPGEKLFF. As DNA, the CDR3 is TGTGCCTGGGGCTGGGGACAGCCTGGTGAAAAACTGTTTTTT.

The J gene is TRBJ1-6, the V gene TRBV18, with TRBD1 identical over 10 bases. Losses at the gene ends were 2 bases for V and 8 bases for J; bases not matched to a gene: 0. The CDR3 has 14 amino acids. CDR1 is KGHSH and CDR2 is LQKENI in the germline V gene. The CDR3 sequence: CASSPGTGDSPLHF. CDR3 DNA sequence: TGTGCCAGCTCACCAGGGACAGGGGATTCACCCCTCCACTTT.